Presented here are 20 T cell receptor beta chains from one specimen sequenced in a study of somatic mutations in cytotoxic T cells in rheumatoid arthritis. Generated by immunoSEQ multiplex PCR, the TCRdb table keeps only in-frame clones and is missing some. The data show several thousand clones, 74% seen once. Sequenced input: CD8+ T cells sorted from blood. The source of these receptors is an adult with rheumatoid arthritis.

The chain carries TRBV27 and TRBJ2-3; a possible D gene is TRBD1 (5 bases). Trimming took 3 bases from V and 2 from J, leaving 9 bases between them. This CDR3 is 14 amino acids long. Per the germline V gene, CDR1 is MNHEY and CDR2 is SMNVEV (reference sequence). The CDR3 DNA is TGTGCCAGCAGTTTGTCCAGGGCCACAGATACGCAGTATTTT. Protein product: CASSLSRATDTQYF.

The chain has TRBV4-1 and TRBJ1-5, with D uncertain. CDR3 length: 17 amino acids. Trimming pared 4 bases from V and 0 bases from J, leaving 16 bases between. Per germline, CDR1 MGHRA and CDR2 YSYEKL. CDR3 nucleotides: TGCGCCAGCAGCCTCACAACCCTCGCGGGTAGCAATCAGCCCCAGCATTTT. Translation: CASSLTTLAGSNQPQHF.

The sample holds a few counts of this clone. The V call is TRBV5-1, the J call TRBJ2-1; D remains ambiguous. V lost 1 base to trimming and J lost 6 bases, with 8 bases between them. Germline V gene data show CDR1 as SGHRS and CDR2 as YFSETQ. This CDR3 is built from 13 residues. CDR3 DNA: TGCGCCAGCAGCTTGAGGAGTACCAATGAGCAGTTCTTC. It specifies CASSLRSTNEQFF.

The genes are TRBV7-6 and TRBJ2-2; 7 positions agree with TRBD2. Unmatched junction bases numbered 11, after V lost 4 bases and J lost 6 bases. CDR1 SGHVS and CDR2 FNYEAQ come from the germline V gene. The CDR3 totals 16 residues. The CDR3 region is CASSYPGMLAAGELFF. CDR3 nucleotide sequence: TGTGCCAGCAGCTATCCGGGAATGCTAGCGGCCGGGGAGCTGTTTTTT.

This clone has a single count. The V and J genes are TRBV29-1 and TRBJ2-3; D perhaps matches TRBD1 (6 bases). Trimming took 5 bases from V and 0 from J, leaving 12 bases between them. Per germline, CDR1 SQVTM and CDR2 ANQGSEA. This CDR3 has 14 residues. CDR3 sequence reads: CSVRGTTSTDTQYF. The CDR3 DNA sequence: TGCAGCGTTAGAGGGACAACTAGCACAGATACGCAGTATTTT.

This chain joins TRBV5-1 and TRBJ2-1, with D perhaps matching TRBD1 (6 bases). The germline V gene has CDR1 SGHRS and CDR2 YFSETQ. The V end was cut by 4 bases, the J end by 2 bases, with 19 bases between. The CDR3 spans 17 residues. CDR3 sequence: CASSPRTGTNTYNEQFF. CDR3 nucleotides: TGCGCCAGCAGCCCCAGAACCGGGACAAACACCTACAATGAGCAGTTCTTC.

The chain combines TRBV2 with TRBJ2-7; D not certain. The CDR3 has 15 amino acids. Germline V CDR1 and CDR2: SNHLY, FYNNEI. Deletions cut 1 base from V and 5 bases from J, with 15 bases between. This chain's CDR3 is CASSEDSLIPDEQYF. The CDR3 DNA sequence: TGTGCCAGCAGTGAAGACAGCCTGATCCCTGACGAGCAGTACTTC.

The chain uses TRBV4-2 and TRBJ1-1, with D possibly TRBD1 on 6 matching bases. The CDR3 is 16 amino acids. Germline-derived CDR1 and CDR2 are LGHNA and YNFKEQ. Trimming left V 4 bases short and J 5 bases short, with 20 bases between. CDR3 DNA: TGTGCCAGCAGCCCAGACGGGGGGGGCGGGTGGACTGAAGCTTTCTTT. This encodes CASSPDGGGGWTEAFF.

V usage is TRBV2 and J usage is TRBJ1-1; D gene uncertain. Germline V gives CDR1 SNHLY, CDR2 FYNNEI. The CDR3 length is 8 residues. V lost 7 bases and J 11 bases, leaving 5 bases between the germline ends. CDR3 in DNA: TGTGCCAGCAATCAGGCTTTCTTT. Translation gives CASNQAFF.

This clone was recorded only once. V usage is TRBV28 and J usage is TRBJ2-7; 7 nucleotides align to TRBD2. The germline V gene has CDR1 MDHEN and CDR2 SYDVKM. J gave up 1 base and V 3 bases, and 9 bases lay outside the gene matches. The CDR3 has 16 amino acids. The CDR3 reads CASSFSTFSGSYEQYF. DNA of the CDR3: TGTGCCAGCAGTTTTTCTACCTTTAGCGGGTCCTACGAGCAGTACTTC.

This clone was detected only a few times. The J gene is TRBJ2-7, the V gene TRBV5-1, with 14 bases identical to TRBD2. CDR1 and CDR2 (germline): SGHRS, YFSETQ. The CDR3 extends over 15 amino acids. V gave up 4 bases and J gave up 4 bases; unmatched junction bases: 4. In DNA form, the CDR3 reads TGCGCCAGCAGCGGAAGGACTAGCGGGAGGTACGAGCAGTACTTC. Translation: CASSGRTSGRYEQYF.

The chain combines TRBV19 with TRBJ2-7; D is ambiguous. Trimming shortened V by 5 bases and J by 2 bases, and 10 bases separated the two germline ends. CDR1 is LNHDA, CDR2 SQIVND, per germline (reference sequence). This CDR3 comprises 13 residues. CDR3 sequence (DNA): TGTGCCAGTAGTCCGTTTGTGGCCTACGAGCAGTACTTC. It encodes CASSPFVAYEQYF.

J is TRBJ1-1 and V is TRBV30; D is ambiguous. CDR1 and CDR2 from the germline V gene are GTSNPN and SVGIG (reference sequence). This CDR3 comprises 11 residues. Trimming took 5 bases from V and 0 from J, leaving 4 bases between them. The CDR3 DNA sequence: TGTGCCTGGGTGGTGAACACTGAAGCTTTCTTT. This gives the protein CAWVVNTEAFF.

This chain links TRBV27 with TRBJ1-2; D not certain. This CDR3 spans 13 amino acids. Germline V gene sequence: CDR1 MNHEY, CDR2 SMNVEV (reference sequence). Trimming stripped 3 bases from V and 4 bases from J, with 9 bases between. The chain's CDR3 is CASSFSAFYGYTF. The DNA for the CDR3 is TGTGCCAGCAGTTTTTCAGCTTTCTATGGCTACACCTTC.

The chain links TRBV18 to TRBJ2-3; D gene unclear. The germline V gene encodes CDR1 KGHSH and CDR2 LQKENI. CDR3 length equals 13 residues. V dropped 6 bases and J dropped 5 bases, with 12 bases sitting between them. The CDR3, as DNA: TGTGCCAGCTCCCCGACCCTAGGAGATACGCAGTATTTT. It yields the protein CASSPTLGDTQYF.

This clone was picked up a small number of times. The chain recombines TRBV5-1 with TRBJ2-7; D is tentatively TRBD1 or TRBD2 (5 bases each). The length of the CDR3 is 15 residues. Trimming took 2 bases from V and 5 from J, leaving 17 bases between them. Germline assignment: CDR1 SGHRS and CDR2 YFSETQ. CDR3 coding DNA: TGCGCCAGCAGCTTCGGCACAAGTCGGGACGACGAGCAGTACTTC. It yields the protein CASSFGTSRDDEQYF.

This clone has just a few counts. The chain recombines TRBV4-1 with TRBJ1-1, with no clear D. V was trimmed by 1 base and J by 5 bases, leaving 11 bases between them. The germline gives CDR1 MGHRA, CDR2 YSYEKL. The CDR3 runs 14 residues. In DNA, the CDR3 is TGCGCCAGCAGCCAAGTTACAAGTGGGACTGAAGCTTTCTTT. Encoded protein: CASSQVTSGTEAFF.

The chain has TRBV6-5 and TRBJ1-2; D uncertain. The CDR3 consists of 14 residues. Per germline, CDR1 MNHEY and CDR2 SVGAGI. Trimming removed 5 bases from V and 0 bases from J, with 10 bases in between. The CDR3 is CASSVDGANYGYTF. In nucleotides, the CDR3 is TGTGCCAGCAGTGTCGATGGAGCTAACTATGGCTACACCTTC.

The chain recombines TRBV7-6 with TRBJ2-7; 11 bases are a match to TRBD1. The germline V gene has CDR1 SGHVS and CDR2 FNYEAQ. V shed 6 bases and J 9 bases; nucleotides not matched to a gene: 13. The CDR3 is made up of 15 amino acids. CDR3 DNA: TGTGCCAGCAGTCCCACGGGACAGGGGGAAACGACGCAGTACTTC. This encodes CASSPTGQGETTQYF. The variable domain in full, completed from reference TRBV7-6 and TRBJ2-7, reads GAGVSQSPRYKVTKRGQDVALRCDPISGHVSLYWYRQALGQGPEFLTYFNYEAQQDKSGLPNDRFSAERPEGSISTLTIQRTEQRDSAMYRCASSPTGQGETTQYFGPGTRLTVT.

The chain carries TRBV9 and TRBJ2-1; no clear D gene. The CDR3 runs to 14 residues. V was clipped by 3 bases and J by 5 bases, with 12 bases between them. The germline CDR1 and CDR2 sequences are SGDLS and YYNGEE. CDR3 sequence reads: CASSGEPGNNEQFF. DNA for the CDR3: TGTGCCAGCAGCGGAGAACCCGGAAACAATGAGCAGTTCTTC.